A single sample gave rise to the 4 T cell receptor beta chains below, sequenced in a study of T-cell memory formation after mild COVID-19. TCRdb re-analysed the 5' RACE reads in MiXCR, keeping a single row per CDR3 protein. The sample holds hundreds of thousands of distinct CDR3 sequences, under 25% seen once. The sequenced sample was PBMCs or a T cell subset sorted from them (not recorded which). These receptors were obtained from a man aged 18 to 35 who had mild COVID-19 (a few samples of this study predate the infection). Cell type and time point are not known.

V is TRBV7-9 and J is TRBJ2-7; no reliable D call. Trimming took 2 bases from V and 0 from J, leaving 8 bases between them. Germline CDR1 SEHNR, CDR2 FQNEAQ (reference sequence). The CDR3 is 14 amino acids. For the CDR3, the DNA is TGTGCCAGCAGCTTACTAACAGACTCCTACGAGCAGTACGTC. Translation: CASSLLTDSYEQYV.

A few counts support this clonotype. The V call is TRBV7-9, the J call TRBJ2-7, with 8 positions matching TRBD2. The V gene's germline CDR1 is SEHNR and CDR2 FQNEAQ (reference sequence). This CDR3 region has 11 residues. The V segment lost 5 bases and the J segment 7 bases; nucleotides outside the gene matches: 1. The CDR3 DNA follows: TGTGCCAGCAGCCCGGGGGGGGAGCAGTACGTC. Amino acid sequence: CASSPGGEQYV.

At least ten counts were recorded for this clonotype. The chain's CDR3 is CASSPQSGHDGYTF. The DNA of the CDR3 is TGTGCCAGCAGTCCCCAATCGGGGCACGATGGCTACACCTTC. The chain couples TRBV12-3 or TRBV12-4 to TRBJ1-2, with D possibly matching TRBD1 (5 bases). The V gene lost 5 bases and the J gene lost 6 bases, with 16 bases spanning the gap. CDR3 size: 14 residues.

V and J are TRBV6-6 and TRBJ2-3, with TRBD2 as a possible D gene (5 bases). This CDR3 is 16 amino acids long. Germline assignment: CDR1 MNHNY and CDR2 SVGAGI (reference sequence). V was trimmed by 6 bases and J by 6 bases, leaving 22 bases between them. This CDR3 is CASSPLAMVHTDTQYF. The CDR3 region has the DNA TGTGCCAGCAGCCCCCTAGCAATGGTTCACACGGATACGCAGTATTTT.